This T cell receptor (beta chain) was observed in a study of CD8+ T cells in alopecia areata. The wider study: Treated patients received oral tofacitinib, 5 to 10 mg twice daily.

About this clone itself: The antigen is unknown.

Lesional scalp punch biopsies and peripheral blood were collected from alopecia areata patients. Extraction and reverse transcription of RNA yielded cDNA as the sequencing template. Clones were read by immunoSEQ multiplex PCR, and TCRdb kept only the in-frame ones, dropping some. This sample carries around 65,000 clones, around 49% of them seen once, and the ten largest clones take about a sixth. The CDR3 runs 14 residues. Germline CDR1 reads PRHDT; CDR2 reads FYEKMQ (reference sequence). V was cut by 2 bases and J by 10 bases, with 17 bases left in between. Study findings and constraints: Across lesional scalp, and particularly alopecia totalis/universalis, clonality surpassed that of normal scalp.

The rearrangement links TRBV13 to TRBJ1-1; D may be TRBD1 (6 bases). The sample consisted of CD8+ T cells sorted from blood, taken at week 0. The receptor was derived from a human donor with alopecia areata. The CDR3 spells CASSLRQGQWVAFF. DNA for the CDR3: TGTGCCAGCAGCTTACGGCAGGGACAATGGGTAGCTTTCTTT.